The rows below give T cell receptor beta chains drawn from one sample of a study of blood T cell repertoires in COVID-19. Assay used: immunoSEQ multiplex PCR; TCRdb lists only in-frame clones, some missing. The sample lists around 90,000 clones, roughly 80% occurring once. Specimen: peripheral blood. These receptors originate from a human donor in a cohort sampled during active COVID-19. CDR3s include the opening cysteine and the closing phenylalanine or tryptophan. A D gene is named only where the DNA matches it firmly. Not every row has a clone size; where given, it reads once, few, many or a size class.

>TRBJ2-7|14|.|TRBV7-2|.
CASSLGADPYEQYF
TGTGCCAGCAGCTTGGGAGCGGACCCCTACGAGCAGTACTTC
>TRBJ1-1|15|.|TRBV9|.
CASSVGRGEQTEAFF
TGTGCCAGCAGCGTAGGGAGGGGAGAACAGACTGAAGCTTTCTTT
>TRBJ1-1|14|.|TRBV9|.
CASSPPEMNTEAFF
TGTGCCAGCAGCCCCCCTGAGATGAACACTGAAGCTTTCTTT
>TRBJ2-7|15|TRBD1|TRBV6-5|few
CASSFAPGTAYEQYF
TGTGCCAGCAGTTTCGCCCCAGGGACAGCCTACGAGCAGTACTTC
>TRBJ1-5|16|TRBD1|TRBV7-2|.
CASSISGTEVGQPQHF
TGTGCCAGCAGCATCTCTGGGACAGAAGTGGGTCAGCCCCAGCATTTT
>TRBJ1-1|16|.|TRBV30|once
CAWSGPLGGTNTEAFF
TGTGCCTGGAGTGGGCCCCTTGGGGGGACGAACACTGAAGCTTTCTTT
>TRBJ1-5|15|.|TRBV6-5|.
CASSFGFGRNQPQHF
TGTGCCAGCAGTTTCGGGTTCGGTCGCAATCAGCCCCAGCATTTT
>TRBJ2-1|14|.|TRBV11-3|.
CASSFGGSYNEQFF
TGTGCCAGCAGCTTTGGGGGGTCCTACAATGAGCAGTTCTTC
>TRBJ1-2|14|TRBD1|TRBV30|.
CAWSPGQGNYGYTF
TGTGCCTGGAGCCCTGGACAGGGGAACTATGGCTACACCTTC
>TRBJ2-5|15|TRBD1|TRBV18|.
CASSLIRTGQETQYF
TGTGCCAGCTCCCTAATTCGGACAGGGCAGGAGACCCAGTACTTC
>TRBJ2-7|14|.|TRBV19|.
CASSIAGVPYEQYF
TGTGCCAGTAGTATAGCGGGGGTACCCTACGAGCAGTACTTC
>TRBJ2-7|14|TRBD1|TRBV7-2|.
CASSSRTGGDEQYF
TGTGCCAGCAGCTCAAGGACAGGGGGCGACGAGCAGTACTTC
>TRBJ2-6|15|.|TRBV19|.
CASSSQGSGANVLTF
TGTGCCAGTAGTTCCCAGGGTTCTGGGGCCAACGTCCTGACTTTC
>TRBJ2-7|17|.|TRBV5-1|.
CASSFSLGGTSSYEQYF
TGCGCCAGCAGCTTCTCCCTTGGGGGCACTAGCTCCTACGAGCAGTACTTC
>TRBJ2-5|15|TRBD1|TRBV15|.
CATSSDRGGQETQYF
TGTGCCACCAGCTCGGACAGGGGGGGGCAAGAGACCCAGTACTTC
>TRBJ2-5|15|TRBD2|TRBV4-2|.
CASSQASGLKETQYF
TGTGCCAGCAGCCAGGCTAGCGGCCTTAAGGAGACCCAGTACTTC
>TRBJ1-1|16|.|TRBV5-4|.
CASRDWGGLRNTEAFF
TGTGCCAGCAGGGACTGGGGGGGCCTTAGGAACACTGAAGCTTTCTTT
>TRBJ2-7|16|TRBD2|TRBV5-1|.
CASSQPLSGGSEEQYF
TGCGCCAGCAGCCAGCCTCTCTCGGGAGGTTCGGAAGAGCAGTACTTC
>TRBJ2-3|14|TRBD2|TRBV28|.
CASRDSGRADTQYF
TGTGCCAGCAGGGATAGCGGGAGGGCAGATACGCAGTATTTT
>TRBJ2-5|12|.|TRBV11-2|few
CASNAAGETQYF
TGTGCCAGCAACGCAGCAGGAGAGACCCAGTACTTC
>TRBJ2-7|14|TRBD2|TRBV6-5|.
CASSYSRGAYEQYF
TGTGCCAGCAGTTACTCGCGGGGGGCGTACGAGCAGTACTTC
>TRBJ1-5|15|.|TRBV29-1|.
CSVALGGASNQPQHF
TGCAGCGTCGCCCTGGGGGGTGCGAGCAATCAGCCCCAGCATTTT
>TRBJ2-5|15|TRBD2|TRBV28|.
CASSFPPGGLETQYF
TGTGCCAGCAGTTTCCCCCCGGGGGGGTTGGAGACCCAGTACTTC
>TRBJ2-1|15|TRBD2|TRBV5-1|.
CASSLEASGRGEQFF
TGCGCCAGCAGCTTGGAGGCTAGCGGGAGGGGTGAGCAGTTCTTC
>TRBJ1-4|17|.|TRBV28|.
CASSLVGRISTNEKLFF
TGTGCCAGCAGTTTAGTTGGCAGGATATCGACTAATGAAAAACTGTTTTTT
>TRBJ1-6|14|.|TRBV11-2|.
CASSLASRLSPLHF
TGTGCCAGCAGCTTAGCGTCGAGGCTTTCACCCCTCCACTTT
>TRBJ1-1|15|TRBD1|TRBV28|.
CASRTDRVRGTEAFF
TGTGCCAGCAGAACCGACAGGGTTAGGGGGACTGAAGCTTTCTTT
>TRBJ1-2|16|TRBD1|TRBV30|few
CARIPHLSGTGDGYTF
TGTGCCCGGATCCCCCATCTCTCCGGGACAGGGGATGGCTACACCTTC
>TRBJ2-2|14|.|TRBV7-9|few
CASSLSSRAGELFF
TGTGCCAGCAGCTTAAGTAGCAGGGCCGGGGAGCTGTTTTTT
>TRBJ2-7|15|TRBD1|TRBV12-5|medium-sized
CASGFGTGGSYEQYF
TGTGCTAGTGGTTTCGGGACAGGGGGCTCCTACGAGCAGTACTTC
>TRBJ2-1|16|.|TRBV5-6|.
CASSFSSGGGYNEQFF
TGTGCCAGCAGCTTCAGTTCTGGGGGCGGGTACAATGAGCAGTTCTTC
>TRBJ2-7|14|.|TRBV5-1|.
CASSLARSGEAQYF
TGCGCCAGCAGCTTGGCCAGGTCCGGGGAGGCGCAGTACTTC
>TRBJ2-1|17|TRBD1|TRBV24-1|.
CATSDPTGPGSYNEQFF
TGTGCCACCAGTGACCCGACAGGGCCGGGCTCCTACAATGAGCAGTTCTTC
>TRBJ1-5|14|.|TRBV2|few
CASSPEGVRQPQHF
TGTGCCAGCAGCCCTGAGGGAGTGAGGCAGCCCCAGCATTTT
>TRBJ2-7|14|TRBD2|TRBV9|.
CASSAGLATYEQYF
TGTGCCAGCAGCGCGGGACTAGCGACCTACGAGCAGTACTTC
>TRBJ1-1|15|.|TRBV5-8|.
CASSLDRRVNTEAFF
TGTGCCAGCAGCTTGGATCGCAGGGTGAACACTGAAGCTTTCTTT
>TRBJ1-5|15|.|TRBV6-5|.
CASSYGGVGNQPQHF
TGTGCCAGCAGTTACGGAGGGGTTGGCAATCAGCCCCAGCATTTT
>TRBJ2-7|11|TRBD2|TRBV23-1|.
CASPGGYEQYF
TGCGCCAGCCCGGGGGGCTACGAGCAGTACTTC
>TRBJ2-7|15|TRBD1|TRBV28|.
CASSTPGQGAREQYF
TGTGCCAGCAGTACGCCGGGACAGGGGGCTCGGGAGCAGTACTTC
>TRBJ1-1|14|TRBD1|TRBV10-2|.
CASSEDRENTEAFF
TGCGCCAGCAGCGAAGACAGGGAGAACACTGAAGCTTTCTTT
>TRBJ2-7|15|TRBD1|TRBV18|.
CASSPGTALSYEQYF
TGTGCCAGCTCCCCTGGGACAGCTCTATCCTACGAGCAGTACTTC
>TRBJ1-2|13|TRBD1|TRBV30|.
CAWSSGGLGSYTF
TGTGCCTGGAGCTCAGGGGGCCTCGGGAGCTACACCTTC
>TRBJ2-7|13|.|TRBV12-3/TRBV12-4|.
CASTPRGFGEQYF
TGTGCCAGCACCCCAAGGGGGTTTGGCGAGCAGTACTTC
>TRBJ1-1|14|.|TRBV11-2|few
CASSPLGPDTEAFF
TGTGCCAGCAGCCCTCTGGGCCCGGACACTGAAGCTTTCTTT
>TRBJ2-7|16|.|TRBV3-1/TRBV3-2|.
CASSPRRQGSSYEQYF
TGTGCCAGCAGCCCGCGCCGGCAGGGGAGCTCCTACGAGCAGTACTTC
>TRBJ1-4|15|.|TRBV6-6|.
CASSYGLGGDEKLFF
TGTGCCAGCAGTTATGGTCTCGGAGGAGATGAAAAACTGTTTTTT
>TRBJ1-1|16|.|TRBV5-1|.
CASSQRPTGRNPEAFF
TGCGCCAGCAGCCAACGACCGACAGGCAGGAACCCTGAAGCTTTCTTT
>TRBJ1-1|14|.|TRBV3-1/TRBV3-2|.
CASSPLSGEAEAFF
TGTGCCAGCAGCCCCCTATCGGGGGAGGCTGAAGCTTTCTTT
>TRBJ1-1|13|.|TRBV28|.
CASSLPVNTEAFF
TGTGCCAGCAGTTTACCAGTGAACACTGAAGCTTTCTTT
>TRBJ1-6|15|TRBD1|TRBV4-1|.
CASSRTRDSNSPLHF
TGCGCCAGCAGCCGAACTCGGGACAGTAATTCACCCCTCCACTTT
>TRBJ2-2|15|TRBD2|TRBV9|.
CASSQPREGLGELFF
TGTGCCAGCAGTCAACCAAGGGAGGGCCTGGGGGAGCTGTTTTTT
>TRBJ1-2|13|TRBD1|TRBV29-1|once
CSATQQGVWGYTF
TGCAGCGCCACCCAACAGGGGGTTTGGGGCTACACCTTC
>TRBJ2-7|15|TRBD1|TRBV6-5|.
CASTLGGTGSFEQYF
TGTGCCAGCACGTTGGGGGGGACAGGGAGCTTCGAGCAGTACTTC
>TRBJ2-2|17|TRBD2|TRBV24-1|.
CATSDPGLAGFTGELFF
TGTGCCACCAGTGACCCGGGACTAGCGGGATTCACCGGGGAGCTGTTTTTT
>TRBJ2-2|16|TRBD2|TRBV6-6|.
CASRRLADYRPGELFF
TGTGCCAGCAGACGACTAGCGGACTATCGACCGGGGGAGCTGTTTTTT
>TRBJ1-3|16|TRBD1|TRBV7-8|.
CASSFDRDRSGNTIYF
TGTGCCAGCAGCTTCGACAGGGATCGATCTGGAAACACCATATATTTT
>TRBJ1-2|14|TRBD1|TRBV11-2|.
CASSPQTGENGYTF
TGTGCCAGCAGCCCCCAGACAGGGGAGAATGGCTACACCTTC